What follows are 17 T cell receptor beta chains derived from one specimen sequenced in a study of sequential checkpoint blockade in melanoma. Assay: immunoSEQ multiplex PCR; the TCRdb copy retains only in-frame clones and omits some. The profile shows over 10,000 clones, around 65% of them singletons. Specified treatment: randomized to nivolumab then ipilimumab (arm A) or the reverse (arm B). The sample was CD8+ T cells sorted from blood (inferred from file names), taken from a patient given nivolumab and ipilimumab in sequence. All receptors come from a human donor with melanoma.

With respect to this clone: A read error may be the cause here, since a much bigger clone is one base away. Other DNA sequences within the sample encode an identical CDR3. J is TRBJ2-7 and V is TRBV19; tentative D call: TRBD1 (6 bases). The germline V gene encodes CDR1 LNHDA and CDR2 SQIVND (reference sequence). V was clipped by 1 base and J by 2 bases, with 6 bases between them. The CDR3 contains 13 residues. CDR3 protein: CASSIAGAYEQYF. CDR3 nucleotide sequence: TGTGCCAGTAGTATAGCAGGGGCCTACGAGCAGTACTTC.

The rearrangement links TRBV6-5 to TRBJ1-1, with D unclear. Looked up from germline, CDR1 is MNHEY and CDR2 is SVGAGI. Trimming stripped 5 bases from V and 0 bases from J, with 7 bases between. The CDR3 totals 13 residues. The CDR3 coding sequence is TGTGCCAGCAGTACAGTTGTGAACACTGAAGCTTTCTTT. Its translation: CASSTVVNTEAFF.

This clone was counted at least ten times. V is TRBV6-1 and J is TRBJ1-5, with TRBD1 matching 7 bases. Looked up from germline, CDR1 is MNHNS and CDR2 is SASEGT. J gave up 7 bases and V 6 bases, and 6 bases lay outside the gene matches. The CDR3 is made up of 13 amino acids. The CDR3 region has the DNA TGTGCCAGCAGCGACAGGGACGGGCAGCCCCAGCATTTT. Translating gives CASSDRDGQPQHF.

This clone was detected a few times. The CDR3 DNA reads as TGTGCCAGCAGTGAAGCGGAGGTCAATGAGCAGTTCTTC. Translated: CASSEAEVNEQFF. The chain joins TRBV6-1 to TRBJ2-1; the D gene is possibly TRBD2 (5 bases). The germline CDR1 and CDR2 sequences are MNHNS and SASEGT. This CDR3 spans 13 amino acids. The V end was cut by 0 bases, the J end by 6 bases, with 6 bases between.

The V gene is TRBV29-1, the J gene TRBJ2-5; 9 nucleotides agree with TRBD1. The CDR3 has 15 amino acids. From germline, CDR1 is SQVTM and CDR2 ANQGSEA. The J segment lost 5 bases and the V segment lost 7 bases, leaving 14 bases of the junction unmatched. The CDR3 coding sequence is TGCAGCGCCAACGGTTACAGACAGGGGGGCGAGACCCAGTACTTC. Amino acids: CSANGYRQGGETQYF.

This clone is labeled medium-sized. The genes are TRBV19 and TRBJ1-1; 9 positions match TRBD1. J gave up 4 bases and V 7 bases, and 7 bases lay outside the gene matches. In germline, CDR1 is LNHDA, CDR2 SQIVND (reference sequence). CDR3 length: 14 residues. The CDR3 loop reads CASTPGTGSTEAFF. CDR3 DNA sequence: TGTGCCAGTACCCCCGGGACAGGGAGCACTGAAGCTTTCTTT.

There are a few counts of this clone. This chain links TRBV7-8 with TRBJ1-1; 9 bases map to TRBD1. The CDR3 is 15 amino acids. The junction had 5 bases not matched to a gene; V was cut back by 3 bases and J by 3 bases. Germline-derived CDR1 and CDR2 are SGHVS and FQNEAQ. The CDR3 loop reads CASSFLYRGHTEAFF. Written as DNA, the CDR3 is TGTGCCAGCAGCTTCCTTTACAGGGGGCACACTGAAGCTTTCTTT.

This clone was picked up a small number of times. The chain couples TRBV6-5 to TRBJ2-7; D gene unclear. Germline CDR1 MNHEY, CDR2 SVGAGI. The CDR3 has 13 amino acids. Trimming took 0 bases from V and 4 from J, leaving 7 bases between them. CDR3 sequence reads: CASSYSNLYEQYF. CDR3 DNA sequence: TGTGCCAGCAGTTACTCGAACCTATACGAGCAGTACTTC.

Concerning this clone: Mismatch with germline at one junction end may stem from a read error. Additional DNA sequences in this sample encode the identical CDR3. CDR3 bases: TGCGCCAGCAGCTTGGGACAGGGGAGCTACGAGCAGTATTTC. This encodes CASSLGQGSYEQYF. This chain connects TRBV5-1 to TRBJ2-7; 8 bases line up with TRBD1. Germline V CDR1 and CDR2: SGHRS, YFSETQ. The CDR3 is made up of 14 amino acids.

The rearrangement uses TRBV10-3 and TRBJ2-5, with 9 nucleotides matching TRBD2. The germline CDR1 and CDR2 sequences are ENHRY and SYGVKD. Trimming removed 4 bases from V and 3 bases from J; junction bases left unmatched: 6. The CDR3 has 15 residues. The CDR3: CAISAASGNEETQYF. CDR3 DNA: TGTGCCATCAGTGCAGCTAGCGGGAACGAAGAGACCCAGTACTTC.

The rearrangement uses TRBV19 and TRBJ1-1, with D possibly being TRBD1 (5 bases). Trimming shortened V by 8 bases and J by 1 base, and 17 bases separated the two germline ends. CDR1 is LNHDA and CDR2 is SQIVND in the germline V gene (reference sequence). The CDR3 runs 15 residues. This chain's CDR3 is CASGKDQGANTEAFF. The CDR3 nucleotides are TGTGCCAGTGGGAAGGATCAAGGGGCGAACACTGAAGCTTTCTTT.

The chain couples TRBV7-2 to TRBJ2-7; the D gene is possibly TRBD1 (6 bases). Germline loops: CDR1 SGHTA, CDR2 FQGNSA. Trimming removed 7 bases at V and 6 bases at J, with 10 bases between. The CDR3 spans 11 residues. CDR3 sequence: CASNTGSEQYF. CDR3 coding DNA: TGTGCCAGCAACACAGGGTCCGAGCAGTACTTC.

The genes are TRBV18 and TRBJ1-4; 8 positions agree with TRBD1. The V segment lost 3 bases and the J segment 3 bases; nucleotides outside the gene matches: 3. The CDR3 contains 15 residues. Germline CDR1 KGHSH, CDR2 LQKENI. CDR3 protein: CASSPKQGANEKLFF. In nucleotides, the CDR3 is TGTGCCAGCTCACCGAAACAGGGGGCTAATGAAAAACTGTTTTTT.

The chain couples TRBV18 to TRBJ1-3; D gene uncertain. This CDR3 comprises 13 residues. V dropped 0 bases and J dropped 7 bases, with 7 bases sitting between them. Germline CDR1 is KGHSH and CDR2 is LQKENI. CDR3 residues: CASSPPFGNTIYF. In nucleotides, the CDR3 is TGTGCCAGCTCACCACCCTTCGGGAACACCATATATTTT.

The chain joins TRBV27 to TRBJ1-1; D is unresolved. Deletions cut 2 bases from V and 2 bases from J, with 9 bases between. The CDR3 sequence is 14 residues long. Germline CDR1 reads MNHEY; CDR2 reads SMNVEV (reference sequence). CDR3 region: CASSLSDGNTEAFF. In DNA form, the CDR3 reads TGTGCCAGCAGTTTAAGCGACGGTAACACTGAAGCTTTCTTT.

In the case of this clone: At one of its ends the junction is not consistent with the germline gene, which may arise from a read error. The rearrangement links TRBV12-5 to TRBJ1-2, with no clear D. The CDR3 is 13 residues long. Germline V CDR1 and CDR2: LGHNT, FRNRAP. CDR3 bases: TGTGCTAGTGGTTTGTCAAGACTCTATGGCTACGCCTTC. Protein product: CASGLSRLYGYAF.

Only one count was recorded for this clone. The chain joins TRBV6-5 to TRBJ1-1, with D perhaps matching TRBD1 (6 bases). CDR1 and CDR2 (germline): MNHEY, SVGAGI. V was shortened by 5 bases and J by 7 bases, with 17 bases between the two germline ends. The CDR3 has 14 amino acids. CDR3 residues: CASSDQAGTSEAFF. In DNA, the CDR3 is TGTGCCAGCAGTGATCAGGCCGGGACAAGTGAAGCTTTCTTT.